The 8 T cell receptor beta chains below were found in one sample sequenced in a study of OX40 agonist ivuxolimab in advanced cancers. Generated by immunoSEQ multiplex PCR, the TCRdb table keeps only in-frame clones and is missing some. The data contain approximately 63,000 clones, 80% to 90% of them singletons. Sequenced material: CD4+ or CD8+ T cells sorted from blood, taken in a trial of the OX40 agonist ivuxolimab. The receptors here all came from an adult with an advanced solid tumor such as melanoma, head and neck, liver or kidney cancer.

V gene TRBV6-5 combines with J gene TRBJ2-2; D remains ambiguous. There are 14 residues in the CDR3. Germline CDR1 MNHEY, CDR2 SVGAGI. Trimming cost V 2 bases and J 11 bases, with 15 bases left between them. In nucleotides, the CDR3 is TGTGCCAGCAGTTACGTAGACGAGCTCGAAGAGCTGTTTTTT. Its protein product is CASSYVDELEELFF.

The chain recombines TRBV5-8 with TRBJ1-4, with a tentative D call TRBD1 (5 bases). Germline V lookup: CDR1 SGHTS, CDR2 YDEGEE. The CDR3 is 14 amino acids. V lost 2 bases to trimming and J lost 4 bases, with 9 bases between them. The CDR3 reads CASSLDSYNEKLFF. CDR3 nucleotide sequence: TGTGCCAGCAGCTTAGACAGCTATAATGAAAAACTGTTTTTT.

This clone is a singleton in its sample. The CDR3 is CASSEDFDEQFF. In DNA, the CDR3 is TGTGCCAGCAGCGAGGACTTCGATGAGCAGTTCTTC. The chain has TRBV7-9 and TRBJ2-1, with D possibly TRBD2 on 5 matching bases. V dropped 5 bases and J dropped 8 bases, with 10 bases sitting between them. The V gene's germline CDR1 is SEHNR and CDR2 FQNEAQ (reference sequence). The CDR3 runs 12 residues.

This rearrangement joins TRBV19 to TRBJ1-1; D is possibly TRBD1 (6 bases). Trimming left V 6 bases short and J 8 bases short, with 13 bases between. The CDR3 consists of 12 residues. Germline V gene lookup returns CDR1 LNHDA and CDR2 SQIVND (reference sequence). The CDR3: CASSLDRTEAFF. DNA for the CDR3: TGTGCCAGTAGCCTTGACAGGACCGAAGCTTTCTTT.

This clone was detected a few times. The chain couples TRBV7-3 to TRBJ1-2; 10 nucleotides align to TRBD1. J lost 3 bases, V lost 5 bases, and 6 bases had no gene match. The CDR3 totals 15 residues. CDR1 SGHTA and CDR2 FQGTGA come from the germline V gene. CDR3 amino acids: CASSPGQGVDYGYTF. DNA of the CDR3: TGTGCCAGCAGCCCTGGACAGGGGGTGGACTATGGCTACACCTTC.

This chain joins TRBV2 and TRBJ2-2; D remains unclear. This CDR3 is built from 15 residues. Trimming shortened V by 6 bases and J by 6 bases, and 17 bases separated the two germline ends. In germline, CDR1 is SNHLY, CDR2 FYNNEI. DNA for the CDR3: TGTGCCAGCAGGCACTACGGGTCGGATTCCGGGGAGCTGTTTTTT. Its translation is CASRHYGSDSGELFF.

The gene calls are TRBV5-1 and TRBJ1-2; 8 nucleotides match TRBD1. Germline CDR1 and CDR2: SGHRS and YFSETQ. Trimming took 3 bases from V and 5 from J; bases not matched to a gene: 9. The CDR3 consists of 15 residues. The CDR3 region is CASSSTGVDTYGYTF. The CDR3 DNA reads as TGCGCCAGCAGCTCGACAGGGGTGGATACGTATGGCTACACCTTC.

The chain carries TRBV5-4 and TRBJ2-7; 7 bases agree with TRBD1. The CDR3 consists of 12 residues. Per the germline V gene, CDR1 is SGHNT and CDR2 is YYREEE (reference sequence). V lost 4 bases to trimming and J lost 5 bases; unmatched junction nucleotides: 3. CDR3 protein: CASSQTGDEQYF. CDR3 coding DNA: TGTGCCAGCAGCCAAACAGGGGACGAGCAGTACTTC.